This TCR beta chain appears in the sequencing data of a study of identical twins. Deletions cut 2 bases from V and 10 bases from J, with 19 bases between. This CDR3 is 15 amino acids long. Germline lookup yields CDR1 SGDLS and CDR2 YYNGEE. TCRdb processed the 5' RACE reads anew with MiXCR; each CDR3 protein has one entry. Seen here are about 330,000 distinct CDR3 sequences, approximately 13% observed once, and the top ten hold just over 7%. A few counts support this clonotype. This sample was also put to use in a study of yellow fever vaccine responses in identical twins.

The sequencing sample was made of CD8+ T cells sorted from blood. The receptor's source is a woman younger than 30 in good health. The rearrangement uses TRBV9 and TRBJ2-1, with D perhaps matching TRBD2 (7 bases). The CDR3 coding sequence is TGTGCCAGCAGCGTGAGTCGGGGGGCCGGGGGCGAGCAGTTCTTC. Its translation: CASSVSRGAGGEQFF. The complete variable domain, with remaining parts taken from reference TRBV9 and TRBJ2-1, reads DSGVTQTPKHLITATGQRVTLRCSPRSGDLSVYWYQQSLDQGLQFLIQYYNGEERAKGNILERFSAQQFPDLHSELNLSSLELGDSALYFCASSVSRGAGGEQFFGPGTRLTVL.